This TCR beta chain was found in a study of T cells in Graves' hyperthyroidism and ophthalmopathy. On the study more broadly: Peripheral blood was secured at the point of initial diagnosis, before any treatment. Study-wide points: Blood also carried most thyroid clonotypes expanded above 0.001.

Amplification of TCR beta CDR3 regions was performed using RNA transcripts as template. Carried out on the TCR CDR3, a first-round RT-PCR used the HTBI primer set. TCRdb used MiXCR to reprocess the multiplex PCR reads, holding one entry per CDR3 protein. In the table there are approximately 600,000 distinct CDR3 sequences, around 21% of which are singletons. With respect to this clonotype: Its antigen remains unidentified.

PBMCs came from about 10 ml fresh peripheral blood. Source material: blood. The receptor comes from a man aged 25 to 45 with Graves' ophthalmopathy.

The CDR3 nucleotides are TGTGCCACCAGCAGAGATCCCGGGACTAGGGCCACCGGGGAGCTGTTTTTT. It encodes CATSRDPGTRATGELFF. The J gene is TRBJ2-2, the V gene TRBV15; TRBD2 agrees at 8 bases. The V segment lost 0 bases and the J segment 4 bases; nucleotides outside the gene matches: 7. Looked up from germline, CDR1 is LNHNV and CDR2 is YYDKDF (reference sequence). This CDR3 contains 17 residues.